Listed here is a single TCR beta chain. It lacks a known antigen. Per-base qualities were not stored, and no clone one base away is much larger. These data are taken from a study of blood T cells in healthy people across ages (dated by TCRdb to about 2015). Background for the entire study: In model experiments, template switching captured about one uniquely barcoded TCR beta cDNA molecule for every two T cells. To track age-related changes in TCR beta repertoire diversity, the study relied on deep sequencing normalized with unique cDNA molecular identifiers. The donors were divided into four age groups: young (average approximately 17 years), middle-aged (about 40), aged (about 60) and long-lived (about 79). To avoid experimental bias, donors of different ages were randomly spread across the sequencing lanes. Two additional independent replicas of 1 million unique cDNA reads from the same blood draw were analyzed for two donors (one aged 18 to 29 and one aged 80 or older).

General findings and caveats noted by the study authors: As age increased, observed TCR beta diversity per million T cells dropped in a roughly linear way, and a significant reduction was already evident by age 40. Estimates of total diversity from one million sequenced T cells were regarded as lower bounds and underestimates. Compared with the aged group, more naive CD4+ T cells, fewer expanded clones and increased TCR diversity were shown by the long-lived group, suggesting age selection. There was a strong correlation between observed TCR beta diversity and the percentage of naive T cells measured by flow cytometry. Because profiling used bulk unsorted PBMCs, naive and antigen-experienced compartments could not be compared conclusively. Because the CMV infection status of the donors was unknown, age-related changes in expanded clonotypes may potentially have been confounded.

Receptors were amplified or captured by 5' RACE. These reads were obtained on an Illumina HiSeq 2500. A second PCR of roughly 6 to 11 cycles was performed with a sample-barcoded 5' primer and a J-beta primer mix. Each TCR beta cDNA molecule received a unique molecular identifier from a template-switch 5' adaptor carrying 12 random nucleotides. At least 3 million CDR3-containing paired-end reads were obtained from each sample. First-strand cDNA was synthesized from all RNA with the Mint cDNA synthesis kit, primed by a TRBC-specific oligonucleotide. Following uracil-DNA glycosylase treatment, all cDNA underwent a first 18-cycle PCR with the universal primers M1SS and BC2_uni_R. In the source study's methods: Normalization of each sample was performed by random selection of 1 million high-quality reads, each carrying a distinct molecular identifier. Instead of being binned into consensus sequences, reads with shared molecular identifiers were discarded. CDR3 identification, clonotype clustering and error correction used MiTCR with a Q25 quality threshold and the strictest error-elimination algorithm. Lower-bound total TCR beta diversity was estimated with a nonparametric unseen species model using Euler transformation. The public sequencing data were trimmed at Q25 with fastp and processed into clonotypes with MiXCR by TCRdb, which kept only in-frame beta chains. Merged by CDR3 protein, the rows form single entries marked with the most common genes and DNA. For this entry, the V and J calls and clone size follow TCRdb and not the study's own pipeline. This sample lists 1.6 million or so distinct CDR3 sequences; 30% to 40% were detected once. Clones ranked in the top ten supply around 10% of the sample.

Systemically healthy Caucasian individuals from Russia, some 40 in total and aged about 6 to 100 years, were included as donors. Each donor gave 8 to 10 milliliters of peripheral blood, collected into EDTA-treated Vacutainer tubes. PBMCs were isolated by Ficoll-Paque density-gradient centrifugation, with at least 6 million obtained per sample. Total RNA, at least 6 micrograms per sample, was extracted from PBMCs with Trizol reagent. The percentages of naive CD45RAhigh/CD27high T cells were determined by flow cytometry on a PBMC aliquot from every donor. From the germline V gene (reference sequence), CDR1 is DFQATT and CDR2 is SNEGSKA. The CDR3 has 13 amino acids, counting the end cysteine and phenylalanine. The DNA shown is the 39-base CDR3, in frame from base 1. V gives up 3 bases and J gives up 2 bases, and the segment between their germline ends measures 11 bases.

The sample consisted of blood. The rearrangement joined TRBV20-1 to TRBJ2-7, with the D gene not confidently named. The TCR originated in a woman in her thirties in good health. The CDR3 amino acid sequence is: CSARKPFAYEQYF. The nucleotide sequence is TGCAGTGCTAGGAAACCATTTGCCTACGAGCAGTACTTC.